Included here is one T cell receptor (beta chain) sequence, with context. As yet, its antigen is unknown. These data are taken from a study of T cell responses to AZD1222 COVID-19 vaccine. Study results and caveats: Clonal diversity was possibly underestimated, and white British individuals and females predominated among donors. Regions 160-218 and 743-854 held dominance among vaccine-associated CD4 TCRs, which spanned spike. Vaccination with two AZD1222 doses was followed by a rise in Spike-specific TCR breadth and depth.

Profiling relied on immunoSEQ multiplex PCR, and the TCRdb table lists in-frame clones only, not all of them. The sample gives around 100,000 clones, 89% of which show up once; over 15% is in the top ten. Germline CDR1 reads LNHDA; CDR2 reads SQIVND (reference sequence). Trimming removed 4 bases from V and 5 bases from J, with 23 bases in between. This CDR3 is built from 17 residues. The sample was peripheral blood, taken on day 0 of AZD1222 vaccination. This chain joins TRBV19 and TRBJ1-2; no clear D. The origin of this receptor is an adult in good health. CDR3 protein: CASSTKGHGPIVYGYTF. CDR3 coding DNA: TGTGCCAGTAGTACTAAGGGCCACGGTCCCATAGTGTATGGCTACACCTTC. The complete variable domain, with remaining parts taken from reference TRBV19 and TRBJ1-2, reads DGGITQSPKYLFRKEGQNVTLSCEQNLNHDAMYWYRQDPGQGLRLIYYSQIVNDFQKGDIAEGYSVSREKKESFPLTVTSAQKNPTAFYLCASSTKGHGPIVYGYTFGSGTRLTVV.